This T cell receptor beta chain was observed in a study of T cell responses to AZD1222 COVID-19 vaccine. Concerning this clone itself: Its antigen remains unknown.

The CDR3 is made up of 13 amino acids. The germline CDR1 and CDR2 sequences are MDHEN and SYDVKM. V gave up 7 bases and J gave up 4 bases, with 11 bases separating them. Regarding the study as a whole: In the spike-specific TCR repertoire, nearly half reportedly target unmutated variant regions. Donors were mostly white British, more females; clonal diversity possibly underestimated.

TCRdb's table, derived via immunoSEQ multiplex PCR, lists solely in-frame clones and lacks some. The sample records approximately 97,000 clones, about 85% being singletons. This clonotype originated in an adult in good health. The chain links TRBV28 to TRBJ2-1; a possible D gene is TRBD2 (6 bases). Source: peripheral blood, taken on day 0 of AZD1222 vaccination. CDR3 amino acids: CASTTSGYNEQFF. The DNA for the CDR3 is TGTGCCAGCACTACGAGCGGGTACAATGAGCAGTTCTTC.